The 21 T cell receptor beta chains below all came from one sample that was sequenced in a study of T cell responses to AZD1222 COVID-19 vaccine. Produced via immunoSEQ multiplex PCR; TCRdb's table is partial and in-frame only. The sample carries 70,000 to 90,000 clones, about nine tenths recorded once. This sample comprised peripheral blood, obtained 28 days after the second AZD1222 dose. These receptors were taken from an adult who received the AZD1222 COVID-19 vaccine.

The chain employs TRBV30 and TRBJ1-2; perhaps TRBD1 as D (6 bases). This CDR3 contains 17 residues. Trimming stripped 2 bases from V and 8 bases from J, with 27 bases between. Germline values: CDR1 GTSNPN, CDR2 SVGIG (reference sequence). Here the CDR3 reads CAWSSQTPQAGGRGYTF. In DNA form, the CDR3 reads TGTGCCTGGAGTTCTCAAACTCCCCAGGCGGGGGGCAGGGGCTACACCTTC.

The chain combines TRBV2 with TRBJ1-5; D remains ambiguous. Per the germline V gene, CDR1 is SNHLY and CDR2 is FYNNEI. The V end was cut by 4 bases, the J end by 0 bases, with 4 bases between. The CDR3 totals 13 residues. The CDR3 region has the DNA TGTGCCAGCAGTGGAGATAGCAATCAGCCCCAGCATTTT. Its protein product is CASSGDSNQPQHF.

The V gene is TRBV6-5, the J gene TRBJ1-3, with TRBD1 as a possible D gene (5 bases). Germline CDR1 reads MNHEY; CDR2 reads SVGAGI. There are 15 residues in the CDR3. Trimming pared 3 bases from V and 2 bases from J, leaving 11 bases between. The CDR3, as DNA: TGTGCCAGCAGTTATTCCCAGGGAACTGGAAACACCATATATTTT. Protein sequence: CASSYSQGTGNTIYF.

CDR3 in amino acids: CASSGAGASNQPQHF. DNA for the CDR3: TGTGCCAGTAGCGGGGCGGGGGCTAGCAATCAGCCCCAGCATTTT. The chain carries TRBV19 and TRBJ1-5, with TRBD1 as a possible D gene (6 bases). With 6 bases removed from V and 0 bases from J, the gap between germline ends came to 12 bases. The CDR3 extends over 15 amino acids. Germline V CDR1 and CDR2: LNHDA, SQIVND (reference sequence).

This clone was counted a few times. The rearrangement uses TRBV19 and TRBJ2-1; D possibly corresponds to TRBD1 (5 bases). V was clipped by 5 bases and J by 10 bases, with 15 bases between them. Germline V gene lookup returns CDR1 LNHDA and CDR2 SQIVND (reference sequence). The CDR3 runs to 13 residues. This CDR3 reads CASSANRIGEQFF. In DNA, the CDR3 is TGTGCCAGTAGTGCTAACAGGATAGGGGAGCAGTTCTTC. The full variable domain, its missing parts supplied by reference TRBV19 and TRBJ2-1, is DGGITQSPKYLFRKEGQNVTLSCEQNLNHDAMYWYRQDPGQGLRLIYYSQIVNDFQKGDIAEGYSVSREKKESFPLTVTSAQKNPTAFYLCASSANRIGEQFFGPGTRLTVL.

The rearrangement uses TRBV10-3 and TRBJ2-3; 7 positions agree with TRBD2. The CDR3 length is 13 residues. Germline V gene data show CDR1 as ENHRY and CDR2 as SYGVKD. V shed 10 bases, J shed 0 bases, and the junction held 4 bases outside the gene matches. This CDR3 is CATGGGSTDTQYF. The CDR3 DNA reads as TGTGCCACTGGGGGGGGGAGCACAGATACGCAGTATTTT.

The rearrangement uses TRBV7-9 and TRBJ2-3; D unresolved. The CDR3 consists of 12 residues. Trimming cost V 5 bases and J 8 bases, with 11 bases left between them. Germline loops: CDR1 SEHNR, CDR2 FQNEAQ (reference sequence). CDR3 coding DNA: TGTGCCAGCAGCCTGCCCAGAGGTACGCAGTATTTT. It encodes CASSLPRGTQYF.

The rearrangement uses TRBV6-4 and TRBJ1-4, with D perhaps matching TRBD1 (6 bases). V lost 4 bases and J 4 bases, leaving 13 bases between the germline ends. The CDR3 totals 15 residues. Germline V gene lookup returns CDR1 MRHNA and CDR2 SNTAGT. The DNA of the CDR3 is TGTGCCAGCAGTGCGTCAGGGGCTGGTAATGAAAAACTGTTTTTT. Protein: CASSASGAGNEKLFF.

CDR3 coding DNA: TGTGCCTGGAGTGTAAGGTACGAGCAGTACTTC. Translating it yields CAWSVRYEQYF. The chain couples TRBV30 to TRBJ2-7; D is unresolved. The CDR3 has 11 amino acids. CDR1 is GTSNPN, CDR2 SVGIG, per germline (reference sequence). V dropped 0 bases and J dropped 4 bases, with 4 bases sitting between them. Based on the CDR3 plus reference TRBV30 and TRBJ2-7, the full variable domain is SQTIHQWPATLVQPVGSPLSLECTVEGTSNPNLYWYRQAAGRGLQLLFYSVGIGQISSEVPQNLSASRPQDRQFILSSKKLLLSDSGFYLCAWSVRYEQYFGPGTRLTVT.

The chain's CDR3 is CASSLLGGGSEAFF. The CDR3 DNA reads as TGTGCCAGCAGTTTGTTGGGGGGAGGATCTGAAGCTTTCTTT. The chain carries TRBV27 and TRBJ1-1, with TRBD1 as a possible D gene (5 bases). V lost 3 bases, J lost 6 bases, and 14 bases lay in between. Germline CDR1 and CDR2: MNHEY and SMNVEV (reference sequence). The CDR3 sequence is 14 residues long.

The J gene is TRBJ2-6, the V gene TRBV27, with no clear D. V gave up 2 bases and J gave up 4 bases, with 3 bases separating them. CDR1 MNHEY and CDR2 SMNVEV come from the germline V gene (reference sequence). This CDR3 comprises 13 residues. The CDR3 DNA follows: TGTGCCAGCAGTTTACGGGGGGCCAACGTCCTGACTTTC. Protein: CASSLRGANVLTF.

The V and J genes are TRBV5-5 and TRBJ2-2; 7 bases line up with TRBD1. CDR3 size: 13 residues. Trimming cost V 6 bases and J 5 bases; bases outside gene matches: 4. Germline CDR1 reads SGHKS; CDR2 reads YYEKEE (reference sequence). DNA for the CDR3: TGTGCCAGCACCGCGACAGGGACCGGGGAGCTGTTTTTT. As protein: CASTATGTGELFF.

The chain is built from TRBV7-2 and TRBJ1-2; D might be TRBD1 (6 bases). This CDR3 region has 14 residues. V lost 5 bases, J lost 4 bases, and 14 bases lay in between. Germline-derived CDR1 and CDR2 are SGHTA and FQGNSA. The CDR3 is CASSGGRAVYGYTF. For the CDR3, the DNA is TGTGCCAGCAGCGGGGGCAGGGCGGTCTATGGCTACACCTTC. Based on the CDR3 plus reference TRBV7-2 and TRBJ1-2, the full variable domain is GAGVSQSPSNKVTEKGKDVELRCDPISGHTALYWYRQSLGQGLEFLIYFQGNSAPDKSGLPSDRFSAERTGGSVSTLTIQRTQQEDSAVYLCASSGGRAVYGYTFGSGTRLTVV.

This rearrangement joins TRBV6-2 or TRBV6-3 to TRBJ1-1; D perhaps matches TRBD1 (5 bases). Trimming cost V 1 base and J 4 bases, with 13 bases left between them. The V gene's germline CDR1 is MNHEY and CDR2 SVGEGT. CDR3 size: 15 residues. CDR3 region: CASSYWKGRGTEAFF. As DNA, the CDR3 is TGTGCCAGCAGTTACTGGAAGGGGCGAGGCACTGAAGCTTTCTTT.

The chain employs TRBV5-6 and TRBJ1-1; D is unresolved. V gave up 0 bases and J gave up 1 base, with 10 bases separating them. The CDR3 is 15 amino acids. Germline CDR1 reads SGHDT; CDR2 reads YYEEEE. This CDR3 is CASSLVGSGNTEAFF. CDR3 nucleotide sequence: TGTGCCAGCAGCTTGGTTGGCTCGGGGAACACTGAAGCTTTCTTT.

The rearrangement links TRBV2 to TRBJ2-7; unclear D gene. Germline CDR1 and CDR2: SNHLY and FYNNEI. The CDR3 runs to 11 residues. V shed 4 bases and J shed 6 bases, with 7 bases lying between them. This CDR3 reads CASSGTGEQYF. In nucleotides, the CDR3 is TGTGCCAGCAGTGGGACGGGCGAGCAGTACTTC.

This clone was recorded only once. The V gene is TRBV29-1, the J gene TRBJ1-1; a weak D match, TRBD1 (6 bases). CDR3 length: 15 amino acids. Trimming cost V 5 bases and J 5 bases, with 21 bases left between them. Per germline, CDR1 SQVTM and CDR2 ANQGSEA. CDR3 sequence (DNA): TGCAGCGTTCTTGACCCGACAGGCGCGGGGACTGAAGCTTTCTTT. This encodes CSVLDPTGAGTEAFF. The full variable domain, rest sourced from reference TRBV29-1 and TRBJ1-1, is SAVISQKPSRDICQRGTSLTIQCQVDSQVTMMFWYRQQPGQSLTLIATANQGSEATYESGFVIDKFPISRPNLTFSTLTVSNMSPEDSSIYLCSVLDPTGAGTEAFFGQGTRLTVV.

V is TRBV6-5 and J is TRBJ1-1, with a weak D call TRBD1 (5 bases). The V end lost 2 bases, the J end lost 0 bases, and 10 bases lay between the germline ends. The CDR3 totals 15 residues. CDR1 and CDR2 from the germline V gene are MNHEY and SVGAGI. The CDR3 sequence is CASSYGSGLNTEAFF. CDR3 nucleotide sequence: TGTGCCAGCAGTTACGGGTCAGGGTTGAACACTGAAGCTTTCTTT.

This clone was recorded only once. V is TRBV15 and J is TRBJ1-2; D gene ambiguous. Between the trimmed V and J ends, which lost 5 bases and 6 bases, there was a span of 19 bases. This CDR3 region has 15 residues. Germline lookup yields CDR1 LNHNV and CDR2 YYDKDF (reference sequence). The CDR3 loop is CATSPPDRPSDGYTF. CDR3 coding DNA: TGTGCCACCAGCCCGCCCGACCGGCCATCAGATGGCTACACCTTC.

In DNA, the CDR3 is TGTGCCAGCAGCGTAGATCACAGATACGAAGAGACCCAGTACTTC. This codes for CASSVDHRYEETQYF. This chain uses TRBV9 with TRBJ2-5, with D unclear. Looked up from germline, CDR1 is SGDLS and CDR2 is YYNGEE. V was pared by 0 bases and J by 3 bases, with 12 bases between. The CDR3 extends over 15 amino acids.

The rearrangement links TRBV24-1 to TRBJ2-3; TRBD2 matches at 7 bases. Germline CDR1 and CDR2: KGHDR and SFDVKD. Trimming removed 3 bases from V and 1 base from J; junction bases left unmatched: 12. The CDR3 has 18 amino acids. CDR3 in DNA: TGTGCCACCAGTGATGCAAAAAGGCCGGGGAGGGGCACAGATACGCAGTATTTT. This sequence encodes CATSDAKRPGRGTDTQYF.